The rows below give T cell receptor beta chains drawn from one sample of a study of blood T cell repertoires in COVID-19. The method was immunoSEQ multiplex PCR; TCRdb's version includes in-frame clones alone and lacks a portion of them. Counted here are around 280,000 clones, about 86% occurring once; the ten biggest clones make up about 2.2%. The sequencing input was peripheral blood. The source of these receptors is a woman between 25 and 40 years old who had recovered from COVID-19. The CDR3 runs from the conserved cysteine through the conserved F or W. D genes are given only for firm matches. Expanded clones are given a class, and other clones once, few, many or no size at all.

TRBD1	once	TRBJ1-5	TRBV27	TGTGCCAGCAGTCCCGGGACAGGGAAGTCAGGGCAGCCCCAGCATTTT	CASSPGTGKSGQPQHF
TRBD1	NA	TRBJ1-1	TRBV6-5	TGTGCCAGTGACAGGGGGCTCAACACTGAAGCTTTCTTT	CASDRGLNTEAFF
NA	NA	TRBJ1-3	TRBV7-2	TGTGCCAGTGGAGAAGGAAAGGCCATATATTTT	CASGEGKAIYF
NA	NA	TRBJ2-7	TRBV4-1	TGCGCCAGCAGCCTACTCGGGGGTACCCTCTACGAGCAGTACTTC	CASSLLGGTLYEQYF
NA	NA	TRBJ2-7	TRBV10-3	TGTGCCATCAGTGGACAGGCTTACTACGAGCAGTACTTC	CAISGQAYYEQYF
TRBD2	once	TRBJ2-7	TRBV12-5	TGTGCTAGTGGTTCGCTAGCGGGAGAGGGCTACGAGCAGTACTTC	CASGSLAGEGYEQYF
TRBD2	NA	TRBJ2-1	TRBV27	TGTGCCAGCAGAGGCGGGAGCTCCTACAATGAGCAGTTCTTC	CASRGGSSYNEQFF
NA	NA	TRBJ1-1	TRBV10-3	TGTGCCATCACCGGGACTCTGCCTGAAGCTTTCTTT	CAITGTLPEAFF
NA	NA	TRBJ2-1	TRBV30	TGTGCCTGGAGCGAAGGGGGGGTAGAGCAGTTCTTC	CAWSEGGVEQFF
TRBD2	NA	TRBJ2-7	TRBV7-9	TGTGCCAGCAGCTTGCTAGCGGGGGGGCGCGAGCAGTACTTC	CASSLLAGGREQYF
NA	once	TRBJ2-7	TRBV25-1	TGTGCCAGCGCTTTTAGGGGTACCGAGCAGTACTTC	CASAFRGTEQYF
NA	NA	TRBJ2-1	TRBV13	TGTGCCAGCAGCAACCAGGGAACCGTCAATGAGCAGTTCTTC	CASSNQGTVNEQFF
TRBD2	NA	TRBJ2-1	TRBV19	TGTGCCAGTAGTATACCGGGACTAGGTAATGAGCAGTTCTTC	CASSIPGLGNEQFF
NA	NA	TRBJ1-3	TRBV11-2	TGTGCCAGCACCCAACTAAGAGGCCCCTCTGGAAACACCATATATTTT	CASTQLRGPSGNTIYF
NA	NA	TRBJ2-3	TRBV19	TGTGCCAGTAGTCGTGCGGTTTCAGATACGCAGTATTTT	CASSRAVSDTQYF
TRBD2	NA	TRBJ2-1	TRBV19	TGTGCCAGTAGTATAACCAGCGGGGGGGCCTACAATGAGCAGTTCTTC	CASSITSGGAYNEQFF
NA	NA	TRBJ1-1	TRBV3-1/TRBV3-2	TGTGCCAGCAGCGGACAGAGAGCTTTCTTT	CASSGQRAFF
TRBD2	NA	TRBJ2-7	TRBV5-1	TGCGCCAGCAGCTTAACCCTAGCGGGAGCCCCCTACGAGCAGTACTTC	CASSLTLAGAPYEQYF
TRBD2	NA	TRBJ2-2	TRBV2	TGTGCCAGCAGCCCGACTAGCGGGGGGGCCTTTTCGAACACCGGGGAGCTGTTTTTT	CASSPTSGGAFSNTGELFF
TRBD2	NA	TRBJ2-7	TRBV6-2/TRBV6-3	TGTGCCAGCAGTTACTACCAGCGGGAGATAGGGGAGCAGTACTTC	CASSYYQREIGEQYF